The 8 T cell receptor beta chains presented below share a single source sample, sequenced in a study of blood T cell repertoires in COVID-19. Repertoires were generated with immunoSEQ multiplex PCR, while TCRdb's copy carries only in-frame clones and drops some. The repertoire holds some 50,000 clones, with around 83% as singletons. The source material was PBMCs or T cells enriched from blood (not recorded which). Receptors were obtained from a woman aged 45 to 65 who had recovered from COVID-19.

The V gene is TRBV7-8, the J gene TRBJ1-5, with 8 bases aligning to TRBD1. J was trimmed by 4 bases and V by 5 bases; bases with no gene match: 7. The germline gives CDR1 SGHVS, CDR2 FQNEAQ. This CDR3 spans 15 amino acids. The CDR3 protein is CASSPGQGGNQPQHF. The CDR3 DNA reads as TGTGCCAGCAGCCCCGGACAGGGCGGGAATCAGCCCCAGCATTTT.

The chain employs TRBV19 and TRBJ1-4; the match to TRBD1 covers 7 bases. This CDR3 has 16 residues. The trim removed 6 bases at V and 1 base at J, leaving 8 bases unmatched. Germline V gene lookup returns CDR1 LNHDA and CDR2 SQIVND (reference sequence). CDR3 amino acids: CASSLFSGGTNEKLFF. The CDR3 DNA reads as TGTGCCAGTAGCCTGTTCTCAGGGGGAACTAATGAAAAACTGTTTTTT.

This chain joins TRBV7-3 and TRBJ2-1, with 9 positions matching TRBD1. Trimming cost V 5 bases and J 4 bases; bases outside gene matches: 6. Germline V gene data show CDR1 as SGHTA and CDR2 as FQGTGA. This CDR3 region has 15 residues. CDR3 in DNA: TGTGCCAGCAGCACACCGGGACAGGGTTACAATGAGCAGTTCTTC. Translation: CASSTPGQGYNEQFF.

CDR3 nucleotide sequence: TGTGCTAGTGGTTTGGTAAAGGACGGGAGGGCATCTAGCACAGATACGCAGTATTTT. This translates into CASGLVKDGRASSTDTQYF. This chain uses TRBV12-5 with TRBJ2-3, with 8 nucleotides matching TRBD2. V trimming: 0 bases; J trimming: 0 bases; junction bases outside the gene matches: 11. The CDR3 sequence is 19 residues long. Germline values: CDR1 LGHNT, CDR2 FRNRAP.

The rearrangement links TRBV19 to TRBJ1-4, with 9 bases identical to TRBD1. CDR3 length equals 14 residues. The V segment lost 5 bases and the J segment 8 bases; nucleotides outside the gene matches: 6. CDR1 is LNHDA, CDR2 SQIVND, per germline (reference sequence). The chain's CDR3 is CASSVTGGEEKLFF. CDR3 nucleotide sequence: TGTGCCAGTAGTGTAACAGGGGGCGAGGAAAAACTGTTTTTT.

The chain uses TRBV5-1 and TRBJ2-1; 12 bases match TRBD2. The CDR3 runs to 15 residues. Germline values: CDR1 SGHRS, CDR2 YFSETQ. V shed 2 bases and J 9 bases; nucleotides not matched to a gene: 6. The CDR3 coding sequence is TGCGCCAGCAGCTTTCGACTAGCGGGAGCCGGTGAGCAGTTCTTC. Amino acids: CASSFRLAGAGEQFF.

This clone appeared once. V is TRBV28 and J is TRBJ1-1, with 8 bases aligning to TRBD1. Germline-derived CDR1 and CDR2 are MDHEN and SYDVKM. The V gene end was trimmed by 2 bases and the J gene end by 0 bases; junction bases not matched to a gene: 2. This CDR3 region has 15 residues. The CDR3 sequence is CASSLPGGMNTEAFF. The CDR3 region has the DNA TGTGCCAGCAGTTTACCAGGGGGCATGAACACTGAAGCTTTCTTT.

The chain carries TRBV28 and TRBJ1-5; weak D call: TRBD1 (6 bases). V was pared by 6 bases and J by 4 bases, with 16 bases between. The CDR3 extends over 15 amino acids. Germline loops: CDR1 MDHEN, CDR2 SYDVKM. DNA for the CDR3: TGTGCCAGCAGCCGCGGGGGCGCTAGAAATCAGCCCCAGCATTTT. Its translation is CASSRGGARNQPQHF. The whole variable domain, remainder taken from reference TRBV28 and TRBJ1-5, is DVKVTQSSRYLVKRTGEKVFLECVQDMDHENMFWYRQDPGLGLRLIYFSYDVKMKEKGDIPEGYSVSREKKERFSLILESASTNQTSMYLCASSRGGARNQPQHFGDGTRLSIL.